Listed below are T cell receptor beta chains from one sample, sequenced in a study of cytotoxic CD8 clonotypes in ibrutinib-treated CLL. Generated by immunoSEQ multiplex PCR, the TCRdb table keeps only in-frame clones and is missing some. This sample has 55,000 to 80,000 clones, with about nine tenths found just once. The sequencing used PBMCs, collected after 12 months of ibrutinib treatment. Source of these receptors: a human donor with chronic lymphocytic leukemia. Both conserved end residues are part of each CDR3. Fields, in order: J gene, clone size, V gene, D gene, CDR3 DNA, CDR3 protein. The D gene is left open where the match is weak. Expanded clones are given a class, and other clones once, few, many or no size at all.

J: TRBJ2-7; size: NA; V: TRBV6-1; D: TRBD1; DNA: TGTGCCAGCAGTGAAGCTGGGACAGCTAGACACGAGCAGTACTTC; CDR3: CASSEAGTARHEQYF
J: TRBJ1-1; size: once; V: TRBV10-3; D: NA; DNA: TGTGCCATCAGTGAGTCGGGGGATAAAGCTTTCTTT; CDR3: CAISESGDKAFF
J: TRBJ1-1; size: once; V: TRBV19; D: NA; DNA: TGTGCCAGTAGTATTGTCGTGAACACTGAAGCTTTCTTT; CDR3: CASSIVVNTEAFF
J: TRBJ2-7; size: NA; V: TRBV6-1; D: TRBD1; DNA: TGTGCCAGCAGTGAATTGCTGGGACAGTCCTCCTACGAGCAGTACTTC; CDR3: CASSELLGQSSYEQYF
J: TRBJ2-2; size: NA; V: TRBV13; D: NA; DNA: TGTGCCAGCAGCGTAACAGGGTCTACCGGGGAGCTGTTTTTT; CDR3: CASSVTGSTGELFF
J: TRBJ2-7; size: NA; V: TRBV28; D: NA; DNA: TGTGCCAGCATAGAGGGTGGGTTCTCCTACGAGCAGTACTTC; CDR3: CASIEGGFSYEQYF
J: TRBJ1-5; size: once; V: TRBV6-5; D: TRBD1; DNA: TGTGCCAGCAGTTATTCGTCCAGGGGGCATCAGCCCCAGCATTTT; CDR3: CASSYSSRGHQPQHF
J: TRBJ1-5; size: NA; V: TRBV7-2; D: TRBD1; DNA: TGTGCCAGCAGCTTAGTGACAGGGGGTTCGGGTCAGCCCCAGCATTTT; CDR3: CASSLVTGGSGQPQHF
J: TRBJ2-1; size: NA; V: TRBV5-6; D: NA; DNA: TGTGCCAGCAGCTTGGCAGGACGGGAGCAGTTCTTC; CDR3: CASSLAGREQFF
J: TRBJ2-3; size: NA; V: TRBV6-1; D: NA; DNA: TGTGCCAGCAGGCCACAGGGTTCTACAGATACGCAGTATTTT; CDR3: CASRPQGSTDTQYF
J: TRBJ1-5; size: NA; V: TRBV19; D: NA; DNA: TGTGCCAGTAGTATGTGGGGCCAGGGGAGTCAGCCCCAGCATTTT; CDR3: CASSMWGQGSQPQHF
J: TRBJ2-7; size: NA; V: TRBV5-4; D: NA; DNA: TGTGCCAGCAGCTTGAAGGGACAACCCTACGAGCAGTACTTC; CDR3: CASSLKGQPYEQYF
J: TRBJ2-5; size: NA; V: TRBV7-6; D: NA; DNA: TGTGCCAGCAGCTTAGCGAGGGGAGAGACCCAGTACTTC; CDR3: CASSLARGETQYF
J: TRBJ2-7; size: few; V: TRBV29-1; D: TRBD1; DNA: TGCAGCGTAACAGGGGGCGAAACCTACGAGCAGTACTTC; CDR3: CSVTGGETYEQYF
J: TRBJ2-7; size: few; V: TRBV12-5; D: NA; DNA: TGTGCTAGTGGGGACGGCCCCCCCGAGCAGTACTTC; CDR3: CASGDGPPEQYF
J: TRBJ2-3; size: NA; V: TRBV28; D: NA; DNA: TGTGCCAGCAGTTTAGGCGGATTCGGGAGCACAGATACGCAGTATTTT; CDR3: CASSLGGFGSTDTQYF
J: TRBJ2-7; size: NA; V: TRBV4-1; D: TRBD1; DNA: TGCGCCAGCAGCCAAGTAGGGGGCTCGTACGAGCAGTACTTC; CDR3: CASSQVGGSYEQYF
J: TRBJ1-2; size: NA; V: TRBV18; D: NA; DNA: TGTGCCAGCTCACCAACAATAGGAACTCAGGGCCATGGCTACACCTTC; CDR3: CASSPTIGTQGHGYTF
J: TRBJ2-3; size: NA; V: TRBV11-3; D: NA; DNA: TGTGCCAGCAGCCTAAATCCCGCAGATACGCAGTATTTT; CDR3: CASSLNPADTQYF
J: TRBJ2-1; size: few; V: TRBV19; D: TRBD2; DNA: TGTGCCAGTAGTATACTAGCGGGGTACAATGAGCAGTTCTTC; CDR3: CASSILAGYNEQFF
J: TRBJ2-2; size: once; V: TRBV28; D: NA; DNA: TGTGCCAGCAGTCAGGTCATCTTTAACACCGGGGAGCTGTTTTTT; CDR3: CASSQVIFNTGELFF
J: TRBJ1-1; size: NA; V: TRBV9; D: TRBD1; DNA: TGTGCCAGCAGCGGTGGACAGGGTCCACAGAACACTGAAGCTTTCTTT; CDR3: CASSGGQGPQNTEAFF
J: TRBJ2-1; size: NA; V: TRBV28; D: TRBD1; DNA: TGTGCCAGCAGGCCAACAGGGGGCTCCTACAATGAGCAGTTCTTC; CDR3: CASRPTGGSYNEQFF
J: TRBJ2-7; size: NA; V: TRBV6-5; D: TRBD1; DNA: TGTGCCAGCGAACCGGGACAGGGGGCGTCCGAGCAGTACTTC; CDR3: CASEPGQGASEQYF
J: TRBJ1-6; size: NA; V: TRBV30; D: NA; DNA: TGTGCCTGGAGTGAGCGCGGATATAATTCACCCCTCCACTTT; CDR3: CAWSERGYNSPLHF